The present TCR beta chain was sequenced within a study of OX40 agonist ivuxolimab in advanced cancers. Study in general: A history of anti-PD-1, anti-PD-L1 or anti-CTLA-4 therapy was acceptable, and 40% to 45% had some.

The trim removed 3 bases at V and 3 bases at J, leaving 8 bases unmatched. This CDR3 has 17 residues. Per the germline V gene, CDR1 is LGHNT and CDR2 is FRNRAP. Using immunoSEQ multiplex PCR, the repertoire was profiled, and TCRdb retains in-frame clones only, with some absent. This table holds roughly 50,000 clones, around 87% found once. This sequence originates from an adult with an advanced solid tumor such as melanoma, head and neck, liver or kidney cancer. The chain is built from TRBV12-5 and TRBJ2-2; 9 positions match TRBD2. The starting material was CD4+ or CD8+ T cells sorted from blood, obtained in a trial of the OX40 agonist ivuxolimab. Here the CDR3 reads CASGFSGTSLDTGELFF. The CDR3 bases are TGTGCTAGTGGTTTCTCCGGGACTAGCCTCGACACCGGGGAGCTGTTTTTT. Together with reference TRBV12-5 and TRBJ2-2, the CDR3 gives the full variable domain: DARVTQTPRHKVTEMGQEVTMRCQPILGHNTVFWYRQTMMQGLELLAYFRNRAPLDDSGMPKDRFSAEMPDATLATLKIQPSEPRDSAVYFCASGFSGTSLDTGELFFGEGSRLTVL.